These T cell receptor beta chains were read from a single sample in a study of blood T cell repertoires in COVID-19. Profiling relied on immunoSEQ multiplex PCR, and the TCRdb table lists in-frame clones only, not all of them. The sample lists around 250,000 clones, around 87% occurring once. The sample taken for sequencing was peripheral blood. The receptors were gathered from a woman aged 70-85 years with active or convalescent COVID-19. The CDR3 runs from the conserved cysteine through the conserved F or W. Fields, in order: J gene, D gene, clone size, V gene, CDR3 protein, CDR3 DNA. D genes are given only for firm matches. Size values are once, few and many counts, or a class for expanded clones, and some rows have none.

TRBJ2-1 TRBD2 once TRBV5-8 CASSFRAGGYNEQFF TGTGCCAGCAGCTTCCGAGCGGGGGGATACAATGAGCAGTTCTTC
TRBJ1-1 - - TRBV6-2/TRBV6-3 CATSQGFTEAFF TGTGCCACCAGTCAGGGGTTCACTGAAGCTTTCTTT
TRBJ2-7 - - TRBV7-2 CASSFAGLYEQYF TGTGCCAGCAGCTTTGCGGGCCTGTACGAGCAGTACTTC
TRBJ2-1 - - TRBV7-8 CASSFSGWRGGYNEQFF TGTGCCAGCAGCTTTTCCGGGTGGCGGGGAGGCTACAATGAGCAGTTCTTC
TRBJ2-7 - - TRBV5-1 CASSLVGSYEQYF TGCGCCAGCAGCTTGGTAGGGAGCTACGAGCAGTACTTC
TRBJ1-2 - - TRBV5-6 CASSLVREDYGYTF TGTGCCAGCAGCTTAGTTCGGGAGGACTATGGCTACACCTTC
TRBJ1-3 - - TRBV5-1 CASSLSGSSGNTIYF TGCGCCAGCAGCTTGTCGGGAAGCTCTGGAAACACCATATATTTT
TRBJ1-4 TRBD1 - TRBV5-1 CASSPDRVNEKLFF TGCGCCAGCAGCCCGGACAGGGTAAATGAAAAACTGTTTTTT
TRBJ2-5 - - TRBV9 CASSPPETQYF TGTGCCAGCAGCCCCCCGGAGACCCAGTACTTC
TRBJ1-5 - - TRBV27 CASSWVGGQPQHF TGTGCCAGCAGTTGGGTAGGGGGTCAGCCCCAGCATTTT
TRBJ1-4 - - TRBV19 CASQGGDNEKLFF TGTGCCAGTCAAGGGGGGGATAATGAAAAACTGTTTTTT
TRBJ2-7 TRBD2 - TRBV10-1 CASSEGGSSKEQYF TGCGCCAGCAGTGAGGGCGGGAGCTCGAAGGAGCAGTACTTC
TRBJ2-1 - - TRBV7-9 CASSLNHVGEQFF TGTGCCAGCAGCTTAAATCATGTCGGTGAGCAGTTCTTC
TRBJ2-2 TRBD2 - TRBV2 CASRELAVGTGELFF TGTGCCAGCAGAGAACTAGCGGTCGGGACCGGGGAGCTGTTTTTT
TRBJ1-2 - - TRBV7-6 CASSLEARVHF TGTGCCAGCAGCTTAGAGGCCCGGGTTCACTTC
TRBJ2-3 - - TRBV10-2 CASSESTSPGTDTQYF TGCGCCAGCAGTGAGTCTACTAGCCCTGGCACAGATACGCAGTATTTT
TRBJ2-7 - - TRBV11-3 CASSLRGGGPTYEQYF TGTGCCAGCAGCTTAAGGGGAGGTGGGCCAACCTACGAGCAGTACTTC
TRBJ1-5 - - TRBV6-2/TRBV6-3 CASSQPEKGGSDQPQHF TGTGCCAGCAGTCAACCGGAGAAGGGAGGATCGGATCAGCCCCAGCATTTT
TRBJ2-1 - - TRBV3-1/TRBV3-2 CASTLNGGEQFF TGTGCCAGCACCCTAAACGGAGGTGAGCAGTTCTTC
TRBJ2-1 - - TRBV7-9 CASSLAWSFHEQFF TGTGCCAGCAGCTTAGCTTGGAGTTTCCATGAGCAGTTCTTC
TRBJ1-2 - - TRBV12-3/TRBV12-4 CASSLAAFGGYTF TGTGCCAGCAGTTTAGCTGCCTTCGGTGGCTACACCTTC
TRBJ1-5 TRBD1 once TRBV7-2 CASSFRDREDQPQHF TGTGCCAGCAGCTTCCGGGACAGGGAGGATCAGCCCCAGCATTTT
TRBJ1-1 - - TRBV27 CASSFKGVGNTEAFF TGTGCCAGCAGCTTCAAAGGAGTGGGGAACACTGAAGCTTTCTTT
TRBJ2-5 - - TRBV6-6 CASSPGAGQAGTQYF TGTGCCAGCAGTCCGGGAGCGGGCCAAGCAGGGACCCAGTACTTC
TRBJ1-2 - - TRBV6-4 CASSPGGERDGYTF TGTGCCAGCAGCCCTGGGGGGGAAAGAGATGGCTACACCTTC
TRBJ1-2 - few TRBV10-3 CATQGLDFGYTF TGTGCCACACAGGGCCTTGATTTTGGCTACACCTTC
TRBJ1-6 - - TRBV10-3 CAISPWTSDTSPLHF TGTGCCATCAGTCCTTGGACATCGGATACCTCACCCCTCCACTTT
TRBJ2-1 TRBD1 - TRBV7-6 CASSKTGGVINEQFF TGTGCCAGCAGCAAGACAGGGGGCGTAATCAATGAGCAGTTCTTC
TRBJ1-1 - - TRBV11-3 CASSFGQNTEAFF TGTGCCAGCAGCTTCGGTCAGAACACTGAAGCTTTCTTT
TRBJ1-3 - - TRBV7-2 CASSRDTSGNTIYF TGTGCCAGCAGCCGGGACACCTCTGGAAACACCATATATTTT
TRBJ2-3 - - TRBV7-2 CASSFRGASDTDTQYF TGTGCCAGCAGCTTTCGGGGGGCTAGCGACACAGATACGCAGTATTTT
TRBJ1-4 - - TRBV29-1 CSVGREKLFF TGCAGCGTTGGGAGGGAAAAACTGTTTTTT
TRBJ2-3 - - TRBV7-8 CASSPHTDTQYF TGTGCCAGCAGCCCCCACACAGATACGCAGTATTTT
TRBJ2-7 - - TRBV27 CASSPGEEGKEWQYF TGTGCCAGCAGTCCAGGGGAAGAGGGCAAGGAGTGGCAGTACTTC
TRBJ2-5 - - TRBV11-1 CASSRVVGAGGETQYF TGTGCCAGCAGCCGGGTCGTAGGGGCTGGTGGAGAGACCCAGTACTTC
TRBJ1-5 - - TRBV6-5 CASSSIQGQPQHF TGTGCCAGCAGTTCCATACAGGGCCAGCCCCAGCATTTT